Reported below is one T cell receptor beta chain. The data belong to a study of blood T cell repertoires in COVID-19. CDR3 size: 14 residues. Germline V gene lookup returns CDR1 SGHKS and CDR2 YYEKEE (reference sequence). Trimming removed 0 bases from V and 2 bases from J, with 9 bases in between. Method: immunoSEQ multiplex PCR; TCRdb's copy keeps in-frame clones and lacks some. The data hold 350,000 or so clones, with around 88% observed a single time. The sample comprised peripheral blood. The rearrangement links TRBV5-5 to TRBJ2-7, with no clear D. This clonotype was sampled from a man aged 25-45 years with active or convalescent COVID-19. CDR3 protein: CASSLGAMTYEQYF. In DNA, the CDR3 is TGTGCCAGCAGCTTGGGGGCCATGACCTACGAGCAGTACTTC.